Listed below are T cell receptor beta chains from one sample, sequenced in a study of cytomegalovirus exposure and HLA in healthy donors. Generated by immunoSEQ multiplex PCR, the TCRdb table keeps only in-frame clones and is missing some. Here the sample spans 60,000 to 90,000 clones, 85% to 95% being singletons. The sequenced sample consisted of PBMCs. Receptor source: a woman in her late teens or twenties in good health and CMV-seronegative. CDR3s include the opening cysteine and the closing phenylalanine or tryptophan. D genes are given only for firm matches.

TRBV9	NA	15	CASSVGRGTGNTIYF
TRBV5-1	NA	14	CASSPPGYNNEQFF
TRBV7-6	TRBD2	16	CASSLSLAGGSDTQYF
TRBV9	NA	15	CASSVDPVSNEKLFF
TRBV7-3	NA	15	CASSPWTVNTGELFF
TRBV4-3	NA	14	CASSHNRYTDTQYF
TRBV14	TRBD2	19	CASSQSRGTSGVYQETQYF
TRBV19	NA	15	CASSKQGGRRETQYF
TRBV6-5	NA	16	CASSYGGAGTHNEQFF
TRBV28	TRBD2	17	CASSFGGGGAYTGELFF
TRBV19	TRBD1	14	CASRMTGGDLEAFF
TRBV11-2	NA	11	CASTTGETQYF
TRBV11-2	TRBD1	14	CASSFWTGSSGYTF
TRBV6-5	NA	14	CASRAGAANTEAFF
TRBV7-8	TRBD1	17	CASSLRPRGQGTDTQYF
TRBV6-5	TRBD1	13	CASSYSTGIEAFF